A single sample is the source of the 17 T cell receptor beta chains below, sequenced in a study of T-cell reconstitution after alpha-beta-depleted transplantation in children. Study outcomes and limitations: The authors attributed T-cell counts and diversity one year after transplant mostly to newly produced T cells.

These TCRs' antigens remain unknown. Preparing the TCRbeta library involved the use of unique molecular identifiers. Via MiXCR, TCRdb re-called the PCR reads, giving one row per CDR3 protein. The sample contains 250,000 to 300,000 distinct CDR3 sequences, 6% to 10% of which appear only once. The sequenced sample was peripheral blood, obtained 360 days after TCRalphabeta/CD19-depleted stem cell transplant. Source of these receptors: a female patient between 2 and 15 years old who had a stem cell transplant for Fanconi anemia, so the T cells may come from the graft donor.

This clonotype was observed at least ten times. V is TRBV20-1 and J is TRBJ2-7; unclear D gene. Germline V CDR1 and CDR2: DFQATT, SNEGSKA (reference sequence). The CDR3 has 16 residues. Trimming took off 0 bases at V and 0 bases at J, with 15 bases between the two ends. The CDR3 nucleotides are TGCAGTGCTAGAGATCCTCTTGGAAAGGGCTCCTACGAGCAGTACTTC. It encodes CSARDPLGKGSYEQYF.

The J gene is TRBJ2-2, the V gene TRBV11-2; TRBD2 is a possible D gene (5 bases). V was cut by 0 bases and J by 13 bases, with 18 bases left in between. The germline V gene has CDR1 SGHAT and CDR2 FQNNGV. This CDR3 contains 15 residues. The CDR3 nucleotides read TGTGCCAGCAGCTTAGAGTCGTTTCGTGGAGGAGGGCTGTTTTTT. Its protein product is CASSLESFRGGGLFF.

The sample holds many counts of this clonotype. V is TRBV20-1 and J is TRBJ1-3; D remains unclear. CDR3 size: 11 residues. Deletions cut 2 bases from V and 3 bases from J, with 2 bases between. Germline assignment: CDR1 DFQATT and CDR2 SNEGSKA (reference sequence). CDR3 bases: TGCAGTGCTAGATTTGGAAACACCATATATTTT. Translated: CSARFGNTIYF.

In this sample, this clonotype turned up many times. V gene TRBV27 combines with J gene TRBJ2-7; D remains unclear. Per the germline V gene, CDR1 is MNHEY and CDR2 is SMNVEV (reference sequence). V lost 0 bases to trimming and J lost 2 bases, with 11 bases between them. The CDR3 is 15 residues long. CDR3 sequence (DNA): TGTGCCAGCAGTTTATCGCCTTCTGGCCCCTACGAGCAGTACTTC. It translates to CASSLSPSGPYEQYF.

CDR3: CSATGTGVREQYV. The CDR3 bases are TGCAGTGCCACCGGGACAGGGGTGAGGGAGCAGTACGTC. This rearrangement joins TRBV20-1 to TRBJ2-7, with 10 positions matching TRBD1. V shed 6 bases, J shed 7 bases, and the junction held 9 bases outside the gene matches. CDR3 length: 13 residues. From germline, CDR1 is DFQATT and CDR2 SNEGSKA (reference sequence).

This clonotype was observed at least ten times. The chain employs TRBV15 and TRBJ2-1, with 9 nucleotides matching TRBD2. Germline CDR1 and CDR2: LNHNV and YYDKDF (reference sequence). The V segment lost 5 bases and the J segment 6 bases; nucleotides outside the gene matches: 2. The CDR3 covers 13 residues. DNA of the CDR3: TGTGCCACCAGCGCGGGACTAGCCAATGAGCAGTTCTTC. This sequence encodes CATSAGLANEQFF.

Concerning this clonotype: A much larger clone differs from this one at a single base, so this may be a read error. The CDR3 ends on some other residue instead of the conserved phenylalanine or tryptophan, so this is likely a read error. The chain links TRBV28 to TRBJ2-1; the match to TRBD1 covers 7 bases. V lost 6 bases and J lost 9; bases outside the gene matches: 8. Germline CDR1 is MDHEN and CDR2 is SYDVKM. CDR3 size: 13 residues. CDR3: CASSPTGYGEQFV. DNA for the CDR3: TGTGCCAGCAGCCCGACAGGGTACGGTGAGCAGTTCGTC.

This clonotype appeared many times. The V and J genes are TRBV20-1 and TRBJ1-6; D ambiguous. This CDR3 region has 16 residues. The germline gives CDR1 DFQATT, CDR2 SNEGSKA (reference sequence). The chain's CDR3 is CSPHRTDHSYNSPLHF. In DNA, the CDR3 is TGCAGCCCTCACCGGACGGATCACTCCTATAATTCACCCCTCCACTTT.

This clonotype was recorded many times. The chain joins TRBV12-3 or TRBV12-4 to TRBJ2-7; possible D gene TRBD1, 5 bases. Deletions cut 3 bases from V and 7 bases from J, with 13 bases between. This CDR3 has 13 residues. CDR3 DNA: TGTGCCAGCAGTTTTCAGGGTTATAGAGAGCAGTACTTC. Translating gives CASSFQGYREQYF.

This clonotype was seen repeatedly, ten times or more. The gene calls are TRBV27 and TRBJ2-7; the match to TRBD1 covers 7 bases. The germline V gene has CDR1 MNHEY and CDR2 SMNVEV (reference sequence). The CDR3 contains 13 residues. Trimming removed 8 bases from V and 6 bases from J; junction bases left unmatched: 10. The CDR3: CASGQLGQPEQYV. The CDR3 DNA sequence: TGTGCCAGCGGGCAATTGGGACAGCCCGAGCAGTACGTC.

This clonotype has at least ten counts. The chain uses TRBV9 and TRBJ2-7; D unclear. The CDR3 runs 13 residues. The V gene lost 3 bases and the J gene lost 2 bases, with 9 bases spanning the gap. Germline V gives CDR1 SGDLS, CDR2 YYNGEE. This CDR3 is CASSGPPTYEQYF. The CDR3 bases are TGTGCCAGCAGCGGCCCCCCCACCTACGAGCAGTACTTC.

This clonotype was found many times. V is TRBV10-3 and J is TRBJ2-3; TRBD1 aligns across 9 bases. This CDR3 is 18 amino acids long. The germline gives CDR1 ENHRY, CDR2 SYGVKD. The junction had 12 bases not matched to a gene; V was cut back by 4 bases and J by 1 base. The CDR3 sequence: CAISGEPDRDRGTDTQYF. CDR3 bases: TGTGCCATCAGTGGAGAGCCGGACCGGGACAGGGGCACAGATACGCAGTATTTT.

This clonotype was counted only a few times. The rearrangement joins TRBV9 to TRBJ2-2; D is unresolved. This CDR3 is built from 15 residues. Trimming took 0 bases from V and 4 from J, leaving 10 bases between them. CDR1 SGDLS and CDR2 YYNGEE come from the germline V gene. The CDR3, as DNA: TGTGCCAGCAGCGTAGATCCCTTTCGCACCGGGGAGCTGTTTTTT. This encodes CASSVDPFRTGELFF.

This clonotype was counted only a few times. This chain links TRBV30 with TRBJ2-7; D uncertain. The CDR3 runs 11 residues. The germline V gene encodes CDR1 GTSNPN and CDR2 SVGIG (reference sequence). Trimming shortened V by 1 base and J by 3 bases, and 4 bases separated the two germline ends. CDR3 protein: CAWSGGYEQYF. CDR3 coding DNA: TGTGCCTGGAGTGGGGGCTACGAGCAGTACTTC.

The chain recombines TRBV7-2 with TRBJ2-1; D is perhaps TRBD1 (6 bases). Germline values: CDR1 SGHTA, CDR2 FQGNSA. V lost 4 bases and J 0 bases, leaving 13 bases between the germline ends. There are 16 residues in the CDR3. The CDR3 region is CASSSQTGLSYNEQFF. CDR3 DNA sequence: TGTGCCAGCAGCTCGCAGACAGGCCTCTCCTACAATGAGCAGTTCTTC.

This rearrangement joins TRBV4-3 to TRBJ2-3; D is unclear. V lost 9 bases, J lost 0 bases, and 16 bases lay in between. The CDR3 extends over 15 amino acids. CDR1 is LGHNA, CDR2 YSLEER, per germline. The CDR3 region is CASVGLTQSTDTQYF. The CDR3 DNA sequence: TGCGCCAGTGTCGGGCTAACCCAAAGCACAGATACGCAGTATTTT.

This clonotype was detected ten times or more. The V call is TRBV12-3 or TRBV12-4, the J call TRBJ2-3; 9 bases fit TRBD2. V dropped 2 bases and J dropped 3; count of bases not matched to a gene: 6. The CDR3 covers 16 residues. This CDR3 is CASSLYRGGATDTQYF. The CDR3, as DNA: TGTGCCAGCAGTTTATATCGCGGGGGGGCAACAGATACGCAGTATTTT.